These 25 T cell receptor beta chains were sequenced from one sample in a study of regulatory T cells in long-lasting Graves disease. Arm-PCR of CDR3 regions and iRepertoire HTBI primers were the basis on which TCR beta libraries were built. TCRdb independently ran MiXCR on the multiplex PCR reads; one entry per CDR3 protein. The sample comprises around 450,000 distinct CDR3 sequences, 20% to 25% of which are singletons, and 7.1% rests with the top ten. Time point noted: persistent/refractory GD, antithyroid drugs over 5 years with positive TRAb. RNA isolated from PBMCs was used to make the TCR library. The sample in question was peripheral blood mononuclear cells (PBMCs), obtained when the disease was refractory, from a patient treated with antithyroid drugs. Every receptor here comes from a female donor with Graves disease.

This chain uses TRBV7-9 with TRBJ2-7; D might be TRBD2 (7 bases). This CDR3 contains 14 residues. Trimming shortened V by 3 bases and J by 7 bases, and 16 bases separated the two germline ends. Germline CDR1 and CDR2: SEHNR and FQNEAQ (reference sequence). CDR3 region: CASSLDRSGGEQYF. CDR3 DNA sequence: TGTGCCAGCAGCTTGGACAGATCCGGGGGGGAGCAGTACTTC.

With respect to this clonotype: A much larger clone differs by one base, so this may be a read error. The rearrangement uses TRBV7-2 and TRBJ1-5, with D perhaps matching TRBD1 (6 bases). CDR3 length: 14 residues. In germline, CDR1 is SGHTA, CDR2 FQGNSA. CDR3: CVSSLIGGLQPQHF. The CDR3, as DNA: TGTGTCAGCAGCCTCATAGGGGGGCTTCAGCCCCAGCATTTT.

This clonotype has a count of ten or more. The chain joins TRBV28 to TRBJ1-5; 7 positions match TRBD1. CDR3 size: 19 residues. Trimming removed 0 bases from V and 5 bases from J; junction bases left unmatched: 16. CDR1 is MDHEN, CDR2 SYDVKM, per germline. CDR3 region: CASSLWTLRDSPKYQPQHF. CDR3 DNA sequence: TGTGCCAGCAGTTTATGGACCCTCCGGGACAGCCCAAAGTATCAGCCCCAGCATTTT.

In its sample, this clonotype was seen many times. The chain couples TRBV12-3 or TRBV12-4 to TRBJ1-1, with D unresolved. Trimming took 8 bases from V and 5 from J, leaving 12 bases between them. The CDR3 is 12 residues long. The CDR3 spells CASLKPGTEAFF. For the CDR3, the DNA is TGTGCCAGCTTAAAACCCGGGACTGAAGCTTTCTTT.

This sequence joins TRBV6-2 or TRBV6-3 and TRBJ2-7, with TRBD2 matching over 8 bases. Germline trimming cut 8 bases from V and 2 bases from J; bases unmatched to any gene: 11. CDR3 length equals 15 residues. Germline CDR1 MNHEY, CDR2 SVGEGT. The CDR3 DNA reads TGTGCCAGCTCACCCCAAGCGGGGGCCGCCTACGAGCAGTACTTC. This gives the protein CASSPQAGAAYEQYF.

The chain combines TRBV7-2 with TRBJ2-4; 7 nucleotides line up with TRBD1. Germline CDR1 reads SGHTA; CDR2 reads FQGNSA. The CDR3 is made up of 16 amino acids. The ends lost 5 bases at V and 0 bases at J; junction bases unmatched: 7. CDR3 DNA: TGTGCCAGCAGCCCCGACAGGGAAACAGCCAAAAACATTCAGTACTTC. Its translation is CASSPDRETAKNIQYF. Drawing the rest from reference TRBV7-2 and TRBJ2-4, the complete variable domain is GAGVSQSPSNKVTEKGKDVELRCDPISGHTALYWYRQSLGQGLEFLIYFQGNSAPDKSGLPSDRFSAERTGGSVSTLTIQRTQQEDSAVYLCASSPDRETAKNIQYFGAGTRLSVL.

This clonotype was seen a handful of times. This chain links TRBV3-1 with TRBJ2-7, with D perhaps TRBD1 (6 bases). Germline V gene data show CDR1 as LGHDT and CDR2 as YNNKEL (reference sequence). The CDR3 spans 11 residues. V was cut by 5 bases and J by 5 bases, with 7 bases left in between. CDR3 sequence reads: CASSWGHEQYF. In nucleotides, the CDR3 is TGTGCCAGCAGCTGGGGGCACGAGCAGTACTTC.

A note on this clonotype: Sequence at one end of the junction differs from germline and may be a read error. This rearrangement joins TRBV7-7 to TRBJ2-5, with TRBD1 as a possible D gene (6 bases). The germline V gene has CDR1 SSHAT and CDR2 FNYEAQ (reference sequence). CDR3 size: 15 residues. The chain's CDR3 is CASSLEQGDQETQYF. The CDR3 DNA reads TGTGCTAGCAGCTTAGAACAGGGCGATCAAGAGACCCAGTACTTC. Looking up the rest from reference TRBV7-7 and TRBJ2-5 gives the full variable domain: GAGVSQSPRYKVTKRGQDVTLRCDPISSHATLYWYQQALGQGPEFLTYFNYEAQPDKSGLPSDRFSAERPEGSISTLTIQRTEQRDSAMYRCASSLEQGDQETQYFGPGTRLLVL.

In its sample, this clonotype was seen many times. The chain couples TRBV24-1 to TRBJ1-1; 7 bases agree with TRBD1. Germline V gene sequence: CDR1 KGHDR, CDR2 SFDVKD. Trimming removed 4 bases from V and 8 bases from J; junction bases left unmatched: 9. CDR3 length equals 14 residues. CDR3 coding DNA: TGTGCCACCAGTGACAACGCCGGGACAGAAGAAGCTTTCTTT. This translates into CATSDNAGTEEAFF.

This clonotype came up many times. The chain links TRBV28 to TRBJ1-2; D is uncertain. Germline values: CDR1 MDHEN, CDR2 SYDVKM. Trimming removed 5 bases at V and 4 bases at J, with 11 bases between. CDR3 length: 13 amino acids. This chain's CDR3 is CASSQQQIYGYTF. Written as DNA, the CDR3 is TGTGCCAGCAGTCAACAGCAAATCTATGGCTACACCTTC.

Turning to this clonotype: A far larger clone is a single base away, which makes a read error likely. The chain has TRBV6-9 and TRBJ2-5; the D call may be TRBD1 or TRBD2 (5 bases each). The germline CDR1 and CDR2 sequences are MNHGY and SVAAGI. The CDR3 length is 14 residues. In DNA form, the CDR3 reads TGTGGCAGCAGTTTTTCGGGGACCCAAGAGACCCAGTACTTC. It translates to CGSSFSGTQETQYF.

The J gene is TRBJ2-5, the V gene TRBV7-9; 7 bases agree with TRBD2. In germline, CDR1 is SEHNR, CDR2 FQNEAQ (reference sequence). This CDR3 is built from 14 residues. Losses at the gene ends were 3 bases for V and 5 bases for J; bases not matched to a gene: 6. The CDR3 DNA is TGTGCCAGCAGCTTTGGGGGGGAGCTGGAGACCCAGTACTTC. Its translation is CASSFGGELETQYF. Supplemented by reference TRBV7-9 and TRBJ2-5, the full variable domain reads DTGVSQNPRHKITKRGQNVTFRCDPISEHNRLYWYRQTLGQGPEFLTYFQNEAQLEKSRLLSDRFSAERPKGSFSTLEIQRTEQGDSAMYLCASSFGGELETQYFGPGTRLLVL.

This clonotype occurred many times. The rearrangement uses TRBV27 and TRBJ1-2, with D perhaps TRBD1 (5 bases). The length of the CDR3 is 14 residues. CDR1 MNHEY and CDR2 SMNVEV come from the germline V gene (reference sequence). Trimming took off 4 bases at V and 4 bases at J, with 13 bases between the two ends. The CDR3 reads CASSSSGTVYGYTF. DNA of the CDR3: TGTGCCAGCAGTTCCTCCGGGACGGTCTATGGCTACACCTTC.

This clonotype was seen ten or more times. The chain links TRBV2 to TRBJ2-7; TRBD2 might be the D (6 bases). Germline values: CDR1 SNHLY, CDR2 FYNNEI. Trimming took 8 bases from V and 2 from J, leaving 13 bases between them. The CDR3 totals 13 residues. The CDR3 coding sequence is TGTGCCAGCTCGGGGCGGGGAACCTACGAGCAGTACTTC. This codes for CASSGRGTYEQYF.

Many counts were recorded for this clonotype. The J gene is TRBJ2-4, the V gene TRBV28; 11 positions agree with TRBD2. J was trimmed by 8 bases and V by 9 bases; bases with no gene match: 6. This CDR3 comprises 13 residues. In germline, CDR1 is MDHEN, CDR2 SYDVKM. The CDR3 nucleotides read TGTGCCAGTCTAGCGGGAGGTAGGGACATTCAGTACTTC. It is translated as CASLAGGRDIQYF.

The chain links TRBV6-5 to TRBJ2-3; the D gene is possibly TRBD2 (5 bases). The CDR3 is 13 residues long. Germline CDR1 and CDR2: MNHEY and SVGAGI. Trimming stripped 2 bases from V and 4 bases from J, with 7 bases between. The CDR3 region is CASSYGRADTQYF. CDR3 sequence (DNA): TGTGCCAGCAGTTACGGGAGAGCAGATACGCAGTATTTT.

Many counts were recorded for this clonotype. At one end, the junction sequence differs from germline, possibly due to a read error. The rearrangement joins TRBV28 to TRBJ1-2; 7 bases match TRBD1. The CDR3 loop spans 12 amino acids. Germline loops: CDR1 MDHEN, CDR2 SYDVKM. CDR3 sequence: CASSFSTGWIGF. In nucleotides, the CDR3 is TGTGCCAGCAGTTTCTCGACAGGGTGGATAGGCTTC.

This clonotype was detected many times. The chain joins TRBV12-3 or TRBV12-4 to TRBJ2-7, with D possibly matching TRBD1 (6 bases). V was shortened by 3 bases and J by 1 base, with 13 bases between the two germline ends. The CDR3 totals 15 residues. CDR3 loop: CASSFSPDRSYEQYF. CDR3 DNA sequence: TGTGCCAGCAGTTTCAGCCCGGACAGATCCTACGAGCAGTACTTC.

Of note for this clonotype: A much larger clone lies one base from this, so it may be a read error. This sequence joins TRBV3-1 and TRBJ2-7; D unresolved. The length of the CDR3 is 15 residues. CDR1 is LGHDT and CDR2 is YNNKEL in the germline V gene (reference sequence). CDR3 DNA sequence: TGTGCCAGCAGCCCCCGACAATCCGGCGTCTACGAGCTGTACTTC. Its protein is CASSPRQSGVYELYF.

This clonotype has a count of ten or more. V usage is TRBV7-2 and J usage is TRBJ2-2; D call uncertain. Germline V gene lookup returns CDR1 SGHTA and CDR2 FQGNSA. CDR3 size: 16 residues. V lost 1 base and J lost 4, with 13 bases in between. The CDR3: CASSLDLRRFTGELFF. The CDR3 nucleotides are TGTGCCAGCAGCTTAGATTTGCGTAGGTTCACCGGGGAGCTGTTTTTT.

This clonotype turned up a few times. V is TRBV2 and J is TRBJ2-7, with D hard to call. The V gene's germline CDR1 is SNHLY and CDR2 FYNNEI. The CDR3 is made up of 15 amino acids. With 2 bases removed from V and 9 bases from J, the gap between germline ends came to 20 bases. CDR3 bases: TGTGCCAGCAGTGAAATAACATCTCTTCCAGGTGGGCAGTACTTC. This gives the protein CASSEITSLPGGQYF.

Many counts were recorded for this clonotype. The rearrangement joins TRBV11-3 to TRBJ2-2; a possible D gene is TRBD1 (6 bases). V lost 5 bases, J lost 6 bases, and 13 bases lay in between. Looked up from germline, CDR1 is SGHNT and CDR2 is YENEEA. The CDR3 totals 14 residues. In DNA form, the CDR3 reads TGTGCCAGCAGCAACGGACAGAGGGCCGGGGAGCTGTTTTTT. Amino acids: CASSNGQRAGELFF.

This clonotype was found a few times. This may be a read error: a much more frequent sequence differs by one nucleotide. The CDR3 does not close with the conserved phenylalanine or tryptophan, likely indicating a read error. V and J are TRBV11-2 and TRBJ2-5; TRBD1 or TRBD2 may be the D gene (6 bases each). Between the trimmed V and J ends, which lost 8 bases and 5 bases, there was a span of 18 bases. This CDR3 is built from 14 residues. Germline V gene data show CDR1 as SGHAT and CDR2 as FQNNGV. In DNA, the CDR3 is TGTGCCAGCCGCTCCCGTGGAGGGGGGGAGACCCAGTACCTC. Its protein is CASRSRGGGETQYL.

This clonotype was recorded at least ten times. The chain joins TRBV27 to TRBJ2-2, with TRBD1 matching 8 bases. From germline, CDR1 is MNHEY and CDR2 SMNVEV (reference sequence). V was clipped by 6 bases and J by 5 bases; unmatched bases: 8. CDR3 length: 15 residues. The CDR3 sequence: CASRWGTGVTGELFF. CDR3 DNA sequence: TGTGCCAGCAGATGGGGGACAGGAGTGACCGGGGAGCTGTTTTTT.

This clonotype was detected ten times or more. This chain links TRBV2 with TRBJ2-7; TRBD1 aligns across 7 bases. The CDR3 runs to 14 residues. Per the germline V gene, CDR1 is SNHLY and CDR2 is FYNNEI. After removal of 8 bases from V and 1 base from J, the junction contained 8 bases not matched to a gene. CDR3 in DNA: TGTGCCAGCGAACCACCGGGACAGTCCTACGAGCAGTACTTC. It translates to CASEPPGQSYEQYF.